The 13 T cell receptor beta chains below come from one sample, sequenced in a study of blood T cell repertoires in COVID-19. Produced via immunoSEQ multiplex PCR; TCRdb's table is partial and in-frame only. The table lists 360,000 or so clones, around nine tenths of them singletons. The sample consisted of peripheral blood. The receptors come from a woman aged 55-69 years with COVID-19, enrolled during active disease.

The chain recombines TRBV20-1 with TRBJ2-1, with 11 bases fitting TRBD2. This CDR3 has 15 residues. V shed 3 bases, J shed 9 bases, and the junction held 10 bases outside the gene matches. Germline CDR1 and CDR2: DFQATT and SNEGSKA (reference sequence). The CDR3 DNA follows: TGCAGTGCTAGTCCCCGACTAGCGGGGAACACTGAGCAGTTCTTC. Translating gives CSASPRLAGNTEQFF.

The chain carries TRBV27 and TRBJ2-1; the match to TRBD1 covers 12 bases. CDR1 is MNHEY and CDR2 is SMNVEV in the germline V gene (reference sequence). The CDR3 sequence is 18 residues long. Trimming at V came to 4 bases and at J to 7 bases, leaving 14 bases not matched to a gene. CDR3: CASSSYSPGTGGGNEQFF. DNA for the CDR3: TGTGCCAGCAGTTCCTATTCTCCCGGGACAGGGGGCGGGAATGAGCAGTTCTTC.

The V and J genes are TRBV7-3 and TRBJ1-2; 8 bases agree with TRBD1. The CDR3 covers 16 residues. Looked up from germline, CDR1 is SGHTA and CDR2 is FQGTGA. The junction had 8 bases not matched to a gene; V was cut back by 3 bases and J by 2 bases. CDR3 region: CASSLVQGAQNYGYTF. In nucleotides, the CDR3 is TGTGCCAGCAGCTTGGTCCAGGGGGCCCAAAACTATGGCTACACCTTC.

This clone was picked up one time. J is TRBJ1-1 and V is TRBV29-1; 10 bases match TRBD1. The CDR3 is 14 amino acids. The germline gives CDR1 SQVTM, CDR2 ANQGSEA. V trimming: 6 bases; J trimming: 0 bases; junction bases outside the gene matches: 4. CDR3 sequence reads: CSVDRGLMNTEAFF. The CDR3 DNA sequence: TGCAGCGTCGACAGGGGGCTAATGAACACTGAAGCTTTCTTT.

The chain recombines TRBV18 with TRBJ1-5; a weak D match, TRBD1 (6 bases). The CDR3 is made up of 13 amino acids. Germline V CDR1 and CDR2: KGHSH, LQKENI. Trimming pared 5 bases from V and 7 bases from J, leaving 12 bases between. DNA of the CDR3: TGTGCCAGCTCAGGGGGGGCCGAACAGCCCCAGCATTTT. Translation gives CASSGGAEQPQHF.

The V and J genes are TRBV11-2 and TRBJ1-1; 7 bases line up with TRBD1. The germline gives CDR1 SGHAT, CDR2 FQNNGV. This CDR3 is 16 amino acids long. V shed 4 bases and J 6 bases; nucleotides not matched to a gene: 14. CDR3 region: CASSSPEQGKGSEAFF. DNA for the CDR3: TGTGCCAGCAGCTCACCCGAACAGGGGAAGGGGTCTGAAGCTTTCTTT.

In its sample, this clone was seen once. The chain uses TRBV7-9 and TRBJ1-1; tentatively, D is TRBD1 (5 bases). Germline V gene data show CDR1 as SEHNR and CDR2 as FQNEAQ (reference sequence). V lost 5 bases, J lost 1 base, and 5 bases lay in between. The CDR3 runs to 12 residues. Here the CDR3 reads CASSDRNTEAFF. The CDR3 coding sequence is TGTGCCAGCAGCGACAGGAACACTGAAGCTTTCTTT.

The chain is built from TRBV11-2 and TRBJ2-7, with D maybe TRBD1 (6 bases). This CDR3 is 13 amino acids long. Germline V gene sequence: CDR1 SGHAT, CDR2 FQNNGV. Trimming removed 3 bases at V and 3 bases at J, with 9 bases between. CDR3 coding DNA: TGTGCCAGCAGCTTGGACAGCTACTACGAGCAGTACTTC. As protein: CASSLDSYYEQYF.

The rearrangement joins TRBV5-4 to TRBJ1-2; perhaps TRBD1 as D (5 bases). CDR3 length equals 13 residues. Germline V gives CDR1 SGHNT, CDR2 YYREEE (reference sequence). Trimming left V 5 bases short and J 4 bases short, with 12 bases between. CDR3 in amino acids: CASSPGRGYGYTF. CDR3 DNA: TGTGCCAGCAGTCCCGGGAGGGGCTATGGCTACACCTTC.

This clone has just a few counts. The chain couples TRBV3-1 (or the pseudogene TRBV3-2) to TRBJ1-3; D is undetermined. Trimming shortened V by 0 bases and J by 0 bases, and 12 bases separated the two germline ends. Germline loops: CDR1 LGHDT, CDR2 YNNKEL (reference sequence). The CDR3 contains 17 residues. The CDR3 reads CASSQDFRPRSGNTIYF. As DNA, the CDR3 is TGTGCCAGCAGCCAAGATTTCAGGCCCCGCTCTGGAAACACCATATATTTT.

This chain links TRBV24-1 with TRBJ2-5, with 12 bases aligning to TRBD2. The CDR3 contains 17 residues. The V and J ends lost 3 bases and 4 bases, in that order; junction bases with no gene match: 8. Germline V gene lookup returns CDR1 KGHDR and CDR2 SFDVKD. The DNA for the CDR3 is TGTGCCACCAGTGATGGCTCTAGCGGGGGGGCCAGAGAGACCCAGTACTTC. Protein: CATSDGSSGGARETQYF.

CDR3 DNA: TGTGCCAGCAGTGGACAGAGATTAGATACGCAGTATTTT. Its protein is CASSGQRLDTQYF. The genes are TRBV2 and TRBJ2-3; D may be TRBD1 (5 bases). Looked up from germline, CDR1 is SNHLY and CDR2 is FYNNEI. The CDR3 contains 13 residues. V lost 4 bases to trimming and J lost 5 bases, with 10 bases between them. Complete variable domain (other parts from reference TRBV2 and TRBJ2-3): EPEVTQTPSHQVTQMGQEVILRCVPISNHLYFYWYRQILGQKVEFLVSFYNNEISEKSEIFDDQFSVERPDGSNFTLKIRSTKLEDSAMYFCASSGQRLDTQYFGPGTRLTVL.

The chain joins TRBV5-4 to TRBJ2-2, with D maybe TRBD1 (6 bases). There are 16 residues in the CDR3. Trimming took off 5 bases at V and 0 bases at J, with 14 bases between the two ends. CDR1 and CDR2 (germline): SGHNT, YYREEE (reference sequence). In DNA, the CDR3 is TGTGCCAGCAGTAGAGGGGGTCCCGCGAACACCGGGGAGCTGTTTTTT. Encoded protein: CASSRGGPANTGELFF.